This paragraph reports one T cell receptor (beta chain). The antigen is unknown. Sorted subsets were CFSE-labeled and cultured four to five days with allogeneic dendritic cells. TCRdb keeps only in-frame clones here, not all; method: immunoSEQ multiplex PCR. This table has about 10,000 clones, less than 70% appearing once. Germline lookup yields CDR1 MNHEY and CDR2 SVGAGI. This CDR3 has 13 amino acids. The trim removed 6 bases at V and 7 bases at J, leaving 7 bases unmatched. The data are from a study of regulatory dendritic cells for organ transplantation. About the study: Day 6 dendritic cell cultures were stimulated with LPS.

The study's findings and limits: Naive T cells showed high diversity, memory cells less, memory CD8+ least.

The V call is TRBV6-5, the J call TRBJ1-2; 8 nucleotides align to TRBD1. This receptor was obtained from a human donor in good health. The material sequenced was naive CD4+ T cells from blood cultured with dendritic cells. Subset noted: CD45RA+ naive T cells. CDR3 DNA: TGTGCCAGCAGGGCCGGACAGGGCAGTGGCTACACCTTC. It yields the protein CASRAGQGSGYTF.